Described below is a single T cell receptor (beta chain) sequence and its context. Assay: immunoSEQ multiplex PCR; the TCRdb copy retains only in-frame clones and omits some. The table includes roughly 340,000 clones, around 87% detected once. The sample comes from a study of blood T cell repertoires in COVID-19. This CDR3 has 18 amino acids. V lost 2 bases to trimming and J lost 4 bases, with 24 bases between them. The germline gives CDR1 SGHRS, CDR2 YFSETQ. The chain carries TRBV5-1 and TRBJ2-5; D may be TRBD1 (5 bases). The sample comprised PBMCs or T cells enriched from blood (not recorded which). This clonotype was sampled from a man between 35 and 55 years old in a cohort exposed to, infected with or recovered from COVID-19 (not recorded which). This CDR3 is CASSFPQGLAFQAETQYF. Written as DNA, the CDR3 is TGCGCCAGCAGCTTCCCGCAGGGTTTAGCTTTTCAGGCAGAGACCCAGTACTTC. Full variable domain (outside the CDR3, taken from reference TRBV5-1 and TRBJ2-5): KAGVTQTPRYLIKTRGQQVTLSCSPISGHRSVSWYQQTPGQGLQFLFEYFSETQRNKGNFPGRFSGRQFSNSRSEMNVSTLELGDSALYLCASSFPQGLAFQAETQYFGPGTRLLVL.